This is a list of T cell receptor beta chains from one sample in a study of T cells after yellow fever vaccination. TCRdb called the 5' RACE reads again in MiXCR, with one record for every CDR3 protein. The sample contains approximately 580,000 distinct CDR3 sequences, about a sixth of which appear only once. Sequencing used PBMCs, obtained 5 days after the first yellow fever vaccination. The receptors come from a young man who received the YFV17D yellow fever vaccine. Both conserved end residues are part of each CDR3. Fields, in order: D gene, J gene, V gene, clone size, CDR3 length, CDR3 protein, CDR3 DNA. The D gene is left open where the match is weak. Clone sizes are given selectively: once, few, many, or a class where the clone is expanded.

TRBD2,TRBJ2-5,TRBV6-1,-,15,CASSIAGGQWETQYF,TGTGCCAGCAGTATAGCGGGGGGGCAGTGGGAGACCCAGTACTTC
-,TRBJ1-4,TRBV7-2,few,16,CASSLGGGRGGEKLFF,TGTGCCAGCAGCTTAGGTGGGGGCAGGGGTGGGGAAAAACTGTTTTTT
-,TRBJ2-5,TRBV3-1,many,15,CASSPRGVTGETQYF,TGTGCCAGCAGCCCCCGGGGAGTGACAGGAGAGACCCAGTACTTC
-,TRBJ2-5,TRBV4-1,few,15,CASSRLGLTQETQYF,TGCGCCAGCAGCCGTCTCGGCCTGACACAAGAGACCCAGTACTTC
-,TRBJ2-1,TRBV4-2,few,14,CASSQDPIYNEQFF,TGTGCCAGCAGCCAAGATCCCATCTACAATGAGCAGTTCTTC
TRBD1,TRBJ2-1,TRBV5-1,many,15,CASSWLSRGLNEQFF,TGCGCCAGCAGCTGGCTCTCGAGGGGGCTTAATGAGCAGTTCTTC
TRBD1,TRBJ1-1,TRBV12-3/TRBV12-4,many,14,CASSSQGAIAEAFF,TGTGCCAGCAGCTCTCAGGGGGCTATTGCTGAAGCTTTCTTT
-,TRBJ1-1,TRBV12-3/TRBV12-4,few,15,CASSLGGAEGTEAFF,TGTGCCAGCAGTTTAGGAGGGGCCGAGGGCACTGAAGCTTTCTTT
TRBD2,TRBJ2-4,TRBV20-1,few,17,CSAGYAGLLLAKNIQYF,TGCAGTGCTGGATACGCGGGACTACTGCTAGCCAAAAACATTCAGTACTTC
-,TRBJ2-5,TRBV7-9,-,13,CASSIQNQETQYF,TGTGCCAGCAGTATTCAGAACCAAGAGACCCAGTACTTC
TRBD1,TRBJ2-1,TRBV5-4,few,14,CASSHGQGNNEQFF,TGTGCCAGCAGCCACGGACAGGGGAACAATGAGCAGTTCTTC
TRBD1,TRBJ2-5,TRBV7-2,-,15,CASSLRGPGTGTQYF,TGTGCCAGCAGCTTAAGGGGGCCTGGCACGGGGACCCAGTACTTC
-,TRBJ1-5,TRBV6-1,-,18,CASSDRSQGLYSNQPQHF,TGTGCCAGCAGTGACCGCAGCCAGGGGCTATATAGCAATCAGCCCCAGCATTTT
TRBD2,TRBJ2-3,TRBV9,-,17,CASSVLAGARRTDTQYF,TGTGCCAGCAGCGTGCTAGCGGGGGCCCGCAGAACAGATACGCAGTATTTT
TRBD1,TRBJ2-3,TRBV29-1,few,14,CSAKRGQSTDTQYF,TGCAGCGCCAAACGGGGACAGTCCACAGATACGCAGTATTTT
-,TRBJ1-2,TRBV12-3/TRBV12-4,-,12,CASREQGNGYTF,TGTGCCAGCAGAGAACAGGGAAATGGCTACACCTTC
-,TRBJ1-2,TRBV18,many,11,CASSPGDGYTF,TGTGCCAGCTCACCAGGGGATGGCTACACCTTC
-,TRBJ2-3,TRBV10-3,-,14,CAISGGRVADTQYF,TGTGCCATCAGTGGGGGTCGCGTCGCAGATACGCAGTATTTT
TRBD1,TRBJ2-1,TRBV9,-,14,CASSVGQGSNEQFF,TGTGCCAGCAGCGTGGGACAGGGTAGCAATGAGCAGTTCTTC
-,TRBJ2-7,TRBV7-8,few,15,CASSPEPHQTGRPYF,TGTGCCAGCAGCCCTGAGCCCCATCAGACAGGGAGGCCGTACTTC
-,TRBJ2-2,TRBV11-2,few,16,CASSLAGTENTGELFF,TGTGCCAGCAGTCTTGCTGGGACGGAGAACACCGGGGAGCTGTTTTTT
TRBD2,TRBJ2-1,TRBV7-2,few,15,CASSLGTSGGIEQFF,TGTGCCAGCAGCTTAGGGACTAGCGGGGGTATTGAGCAGTTCTTC
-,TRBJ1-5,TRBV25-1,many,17,CASSESNRAIDNQPQHF,TGTGCCAGCAGTGAATCAAACAGGGCAATCGACAATCAGCCCCAGCATTTT
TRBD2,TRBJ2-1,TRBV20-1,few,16,CSAISLAGGPYNEQFF,TGCAGTGCTATCTCCCTAGCGGGGGGGCCCTACAATGAGCAGTTCTTC
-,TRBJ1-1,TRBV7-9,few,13,CASGPGPGTEAFF,TGTGCCAGCGGCCCGGGACCCGGGACTGAAGCTTTCTTT
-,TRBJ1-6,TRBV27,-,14,CASSPWDRVSPLHF,TGTGCCAGCAGTCCCTGGGACCGTGTTTCACCCCTCCACTTT
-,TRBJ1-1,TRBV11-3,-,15,CASSLGRGLSTEAFF,TGTGCCAGCAGCTTAGGGAGGGGGTTGAGTACTGAAGCTTTCTTT
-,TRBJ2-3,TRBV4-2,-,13,CASSQRTQDTQYF,TGTGCCAGCAGCCAAAGGACGCAAGATACGCAGTATTTT
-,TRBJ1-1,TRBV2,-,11,CATRENTEAFF,TGTGCCACGCGCGAGAACACTGAAGCTTTCTTT
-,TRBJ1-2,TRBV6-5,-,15,CASSYGGEENYGYTF,TGTGCCAGCAGTTACGGGGGAGAAGAGAACTATGGCTACACCTTC
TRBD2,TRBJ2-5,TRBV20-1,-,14,CSAPTSGYQETQYF,TGCAGTGCCCCGACTAGCGGGTACCAAGAGACCCAGTACTTC
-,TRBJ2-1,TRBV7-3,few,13,CASSWGRQGEQFF,TGTGCCAGCAGCTGGGGTAGGCAGGGTGAGCAGTTCTTC
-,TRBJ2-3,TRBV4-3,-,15,CASSQVRRFSDTQYF,TGCGCCAGCAGCCAAGTCCGCCGGTTTTCAGATACGCAGTATTTT
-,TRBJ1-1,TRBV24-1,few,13,CATSDFKGTEAFF,TGTGCCACCAGTGATTTTAAGGGGACTGAAGCTTTCTTT
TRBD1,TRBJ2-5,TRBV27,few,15,CASSSPGQGIETQYF,TGTGCCAGCAGTTCGCCGGGACAGGGGATAGAGACCCAGTACTTC
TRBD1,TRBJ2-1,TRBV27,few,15,CASSSTGGVIDEQFF,TGTGCCAGCAGTTCTACAGGGGGCGTGATTGATGAGCAGTTCTTC
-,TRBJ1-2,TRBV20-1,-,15,CSARDFRQGNYGYTF,TGCAGTGCTAGAGATTTTCGCCAGGGAAACTATGGCTACACCTTC
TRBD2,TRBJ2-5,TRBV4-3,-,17,CASSRHLGGGAQETQYF,TGCGCCAGCAGCCGACACCTGGGCGGGGGGGCACAAGAGACCCAGTACTTC
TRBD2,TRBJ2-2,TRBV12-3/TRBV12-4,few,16,CASSLRTSGGGGELFF,TGTGCCAGCAGTTTACGGACTAGCGGGGGCGGCGGGGAGCTGTTTTTT
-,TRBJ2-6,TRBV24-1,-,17,CATSAADGLSGANVLTF,TGTGCCACCAGTGCGGCAGACGGACTCTCTGGGGCCAACGTCCTGACTTTC
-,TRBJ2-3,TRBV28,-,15,CASSLRAGPPDTQYF,TGTGCCAGCAGTTTGAGGGCAGGGCCCCCAGATACGCAGTATTTT
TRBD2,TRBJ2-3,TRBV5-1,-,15,CASTTTSGAADTQYF,TGCGCCAGCACCACGACTAGCGGGGCGGCAGATACGCAGTATTTT
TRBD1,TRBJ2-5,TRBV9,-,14,CASGAGTGKQTQYF,TGTGCCAGCGGGGCCGGGACAGGGAAGCAGACCCAGTACTTC
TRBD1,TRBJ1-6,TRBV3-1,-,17,CACSQGGPGQGYSPLHF,TGTGCCTGCAGCCAAGGGGGCCCGGGACAGGGATATTCACCCCTCCACTTT
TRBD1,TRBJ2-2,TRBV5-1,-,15,CASSMRDRPTGELFF,TGCGCCAGCAGCATGAGGGACAGACCCACCGGGGAGCTGTTTTTT
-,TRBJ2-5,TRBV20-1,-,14,CSARSAGLSGTQYF,TGCAGTGCTAGGTCCGCTGGGCTAAGCGGGACCCAGTACTTC
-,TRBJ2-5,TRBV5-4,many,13,CASSTDSQETQYF,TGTGCCAGCAGCACGGACAGCCAAGAGACCCAGTACTTC
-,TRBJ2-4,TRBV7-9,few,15,CASSFVGNEKNIQYF,TGTGCCAGCAGCTTTGTGGGAAACGAGAAAAACATTCAGTACTTC
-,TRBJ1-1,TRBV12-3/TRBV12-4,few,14,CASTLRSGHTEAFF,TGTGCCAGCACTTTGAGGTCAGGGCACACTGAAGCTTTCTTT
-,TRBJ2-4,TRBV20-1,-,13,CSVTILAKNIQYF,TGCAGTGTCACAATTTTAGCCAAAAACATTCAGTACTTC
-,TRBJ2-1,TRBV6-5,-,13,CASSYDGYNEQFF,TGTGCCAGCAGTTACGACGGATACAATGAGCAGTTCTTC
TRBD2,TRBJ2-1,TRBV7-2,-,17,CASSLAGLAVTYNEQFF,TGTGCCAGCAGCTTAGCGGGGCTAGCGGTTACCTACAATGAGCAGTTCTTC
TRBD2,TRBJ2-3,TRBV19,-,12,CASSSRGVTQYF,TGTGCCAGTAGTAGCCGGGGGGTTACGCAGTATTTT
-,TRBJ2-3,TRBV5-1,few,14,CASSSGESTDTQYF,TGCGCCAGCAGCTCGGGGGAAAGCACAGATACGCAGTATTTT